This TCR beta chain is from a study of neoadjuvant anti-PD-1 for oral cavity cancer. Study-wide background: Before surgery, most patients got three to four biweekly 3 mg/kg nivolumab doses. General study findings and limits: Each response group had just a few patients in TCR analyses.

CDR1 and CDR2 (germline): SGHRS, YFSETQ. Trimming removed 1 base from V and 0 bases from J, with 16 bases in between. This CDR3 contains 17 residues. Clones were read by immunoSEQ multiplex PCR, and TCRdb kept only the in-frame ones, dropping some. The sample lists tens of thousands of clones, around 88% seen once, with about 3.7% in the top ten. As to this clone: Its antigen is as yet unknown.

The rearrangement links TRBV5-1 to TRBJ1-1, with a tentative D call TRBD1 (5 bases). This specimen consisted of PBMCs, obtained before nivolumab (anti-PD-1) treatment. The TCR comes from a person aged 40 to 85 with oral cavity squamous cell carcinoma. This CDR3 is CASSLSARQRLNTEAFF. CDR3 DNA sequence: TGCGCCAGCAGCTTGTCCGCGAGACAGAGACTGAACACTGAAGCTTTCTTT.